This T cell receptor beta chain was captured in a study of blood T cell repertoires in COVID-19. On the study more broadly: Some COVID-19 samples were acute and others convalescent; all came from the United States, Italy and Spain.

The CDR3 runs to 14 residues. Trimming cost V 4 bases and J 2 bases, with 11 bases left between them. The germline gives CDR1 SGHDN, CDR2 FVKESK. Original processing methods: Quantification of nucleated cells was approximated via reference gene primer amplification. Some clones are missing from TCRdb's copy, which holds only in-frame ones; the method was immunoSEQ multiplex PCR. The D gene and trimming were derived from the DNA, and the V and J assignments and clone size from that table. The data show roughly 50,000 clones, with roughly 88% seen just once and about three fifths held by the top ten. The sample consisted of peripheral blood. The chain recombines TRBV14 with TRBJ1-2; the D gene is possibly TRBD1 (5 bases). This sequence originates from a man aged 65-85 years with acute or convalescent COVID-19. CDR3 sequence: CASSLGLGNYGYTF. For the CDR3, the DNA is TGTGCCAGCAGCCTGGGACTGGGGAACTATGGCTACACCTTC.